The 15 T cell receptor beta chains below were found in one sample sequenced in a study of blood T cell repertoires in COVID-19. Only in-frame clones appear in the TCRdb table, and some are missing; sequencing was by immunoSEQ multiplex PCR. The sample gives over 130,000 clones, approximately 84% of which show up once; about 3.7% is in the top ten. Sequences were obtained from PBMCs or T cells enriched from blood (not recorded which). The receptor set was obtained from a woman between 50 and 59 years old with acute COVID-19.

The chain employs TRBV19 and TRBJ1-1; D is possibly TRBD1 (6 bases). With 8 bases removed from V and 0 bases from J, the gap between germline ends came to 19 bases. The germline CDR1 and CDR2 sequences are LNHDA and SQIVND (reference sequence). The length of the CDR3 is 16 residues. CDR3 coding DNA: TGTGCCAGTGGCCTTCAGGGGCCGCCTCTGAACACTGAAGCTTTCTTT. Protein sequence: CASGLQGPPLNTEAFF.

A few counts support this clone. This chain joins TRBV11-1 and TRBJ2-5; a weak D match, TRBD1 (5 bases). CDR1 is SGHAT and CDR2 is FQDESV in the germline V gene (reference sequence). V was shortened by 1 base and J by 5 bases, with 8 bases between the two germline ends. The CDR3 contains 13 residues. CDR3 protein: CASSLGGYETQYF. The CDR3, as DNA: TGTGCCAGCAGCTTAGGGGGCTACGAGACCCAGTACTTC.

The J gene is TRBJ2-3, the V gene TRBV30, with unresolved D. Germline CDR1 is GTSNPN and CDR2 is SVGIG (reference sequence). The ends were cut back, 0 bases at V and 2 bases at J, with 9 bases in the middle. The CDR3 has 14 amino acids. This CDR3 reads CAWSVEADTDTQYF. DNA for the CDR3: TGTGCCTGGAGTGTTGAGGCGGACACAGATACGCAGTATTTT.

CDR3 protein: CASSKLDSRGRGGGEQYF. The CDR3 DNA is TGTGCCAGCAGCAAACTCGATAGTCGCGGGAGAGGCGGGGGGGAGCAGTACTTC. This chain joins TRBV7-9 and TRBJ2-7; 8 bases fit TRBD2. V shed 5 bases and J 7 bases; nucleotides not matched to a gene: 22. Germline CDR1 is SEHNR and CDR2 is FQNEAQ (reference sequence). The CDR3 consists of 18 residues.

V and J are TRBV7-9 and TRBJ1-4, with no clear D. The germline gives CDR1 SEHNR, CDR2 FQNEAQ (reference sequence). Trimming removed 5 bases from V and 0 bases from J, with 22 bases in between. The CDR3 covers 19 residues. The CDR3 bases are TGTGCCAGCAGCCCCGGCGTGGTTCGACGGAGGACAACTAATGAAAAACTGTTTTTT. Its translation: CASSPGVVRRRTTNEKLFF.

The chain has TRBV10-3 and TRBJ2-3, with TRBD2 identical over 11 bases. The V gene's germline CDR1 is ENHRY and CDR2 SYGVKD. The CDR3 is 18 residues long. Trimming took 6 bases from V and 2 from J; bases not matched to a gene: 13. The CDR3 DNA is TGTGCCATCAGACCTGAACCGGGACTAGCGGACACCACAGATACGCAGTATTTT. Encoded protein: CAIRPEPGLADTTDTQYF.

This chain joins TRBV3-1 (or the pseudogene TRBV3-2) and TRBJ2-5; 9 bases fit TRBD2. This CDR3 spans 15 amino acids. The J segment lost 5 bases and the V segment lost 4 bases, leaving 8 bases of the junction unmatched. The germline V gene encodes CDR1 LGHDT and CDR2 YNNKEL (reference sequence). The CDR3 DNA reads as TGTGCCAGCAGCCCCAGCATAGCGGGAGTGGAGACCCAGTACTTC. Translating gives CASSPSIAGVETQYF.

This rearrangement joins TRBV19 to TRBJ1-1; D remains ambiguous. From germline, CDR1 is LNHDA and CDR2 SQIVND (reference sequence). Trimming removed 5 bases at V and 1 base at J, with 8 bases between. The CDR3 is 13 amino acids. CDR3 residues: CASSDTTNTEAFF. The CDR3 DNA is TGTGCCAGTAGTGATACAACGAACACTGAAGCTTTCTTT.

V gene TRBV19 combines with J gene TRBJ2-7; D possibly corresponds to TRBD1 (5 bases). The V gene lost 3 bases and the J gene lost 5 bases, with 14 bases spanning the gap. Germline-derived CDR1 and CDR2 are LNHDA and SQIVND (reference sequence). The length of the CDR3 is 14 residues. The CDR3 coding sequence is TGTGCCAGTAGTATGTTCCAGGGAACCCACGAGCAGTACTTC. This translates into CASSMFQGTHEQYF.

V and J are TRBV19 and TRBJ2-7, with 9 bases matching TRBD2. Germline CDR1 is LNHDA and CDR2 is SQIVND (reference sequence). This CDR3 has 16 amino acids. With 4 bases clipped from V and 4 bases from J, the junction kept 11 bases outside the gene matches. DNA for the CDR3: TGTGCCAGTAGTAGGGAGACTAGCGGAGATGGTTACGAGCAGTACTTC. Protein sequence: CASSRETSGDGYEQYF. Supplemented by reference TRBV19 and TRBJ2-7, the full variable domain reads DGGITQSPKYLFRKEGQNVTLSCEQNLNHDAMYWYRQDPGQGLRLIYYSQIVNDFQKGDIAEGYSVSREKKESFPLTVTSAQKNPTAFYLCASSRETSGDGYEQYFGPGTRLTVT.

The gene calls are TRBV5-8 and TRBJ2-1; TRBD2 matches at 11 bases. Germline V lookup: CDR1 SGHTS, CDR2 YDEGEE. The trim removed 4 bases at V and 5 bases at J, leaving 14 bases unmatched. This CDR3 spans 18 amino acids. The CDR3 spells CASSLTGLAVSGHNEQFF. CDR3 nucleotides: TGTGCCAGCAGCCTAACGGGACTAGCGGTAAGCGGGCACAATGAGCAGTTCTTC.

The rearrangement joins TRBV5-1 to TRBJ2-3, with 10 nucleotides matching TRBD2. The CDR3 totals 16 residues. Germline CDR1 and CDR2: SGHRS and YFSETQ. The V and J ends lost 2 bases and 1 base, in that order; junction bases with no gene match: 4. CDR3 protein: CASSFRGTSGTDTQYF. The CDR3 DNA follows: TGCGCCAGCAGCTTTCGGGGGACTAGCGGCACAGATACGCAGTATTTT.

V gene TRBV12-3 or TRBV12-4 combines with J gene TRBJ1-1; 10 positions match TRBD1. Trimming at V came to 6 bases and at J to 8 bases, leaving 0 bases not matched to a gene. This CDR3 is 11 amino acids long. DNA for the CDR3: TGTGCCAGCAGGGACAGGGGGGAAGCTTTCTTT. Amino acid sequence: CASRDRGEAFF.

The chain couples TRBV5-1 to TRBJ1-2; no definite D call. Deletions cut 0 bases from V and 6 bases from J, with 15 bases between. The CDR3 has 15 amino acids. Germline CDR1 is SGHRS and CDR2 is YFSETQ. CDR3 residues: CASSLVIGGQDGYTF. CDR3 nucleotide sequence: TGCGCCAGCAGCTTGGTAATTGGTGGGCAGGATGGCTACACCTTC.

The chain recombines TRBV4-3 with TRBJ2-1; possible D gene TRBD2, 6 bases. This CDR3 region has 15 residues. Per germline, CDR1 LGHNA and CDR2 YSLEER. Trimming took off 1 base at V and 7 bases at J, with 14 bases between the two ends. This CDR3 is CASSQGRGLTNEQFF. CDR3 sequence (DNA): TGCGCCAGCAGCCAAGGTCGAGGACTAACAAATGAGCAGTTCTTC.